This T cell receptor beta chain is drawn from a study of cytomegalovirus exposure and HLA in healthy donors. PCR was performed using 60 Vbeta and 13 Jbeta primers. The repertoire was sequenced with immunoSEQ multiplex PCR; TCRdb's copy has only in-frame clones and lacks some. Here the sample table reports about 130,000 clones. Points on this clone: Its target is not known.

Points from the study as a whole: Judged likely to be a sequencing artifact was a cluster of highly shared sequence variants.

From germline, CDR1 is LNHDA and CDR2 SQIVND (reference sequence). Deletions cut 6 bases from V and 5 bases from J, with 13 bases between. The CDR3 is made up of 13 amino acids. The sample consisted of PBMCs. The receptor was isolated from a man in his forties or fifties in good health and CMV-seronegative. The rearrangement links TRBV19 to TRBJ1-1, with D possibly matching TRBD1 (5 bases). The CDR3: CASSQGVGTEAFF. The CDR3 nucleotides read TGTGCCAGTAGCCAGGGTGTAGGGACTGAAGCTTTCTTT.